This TCR beta chain was sequenced in a study of T-cell reconstitution after alpha-beta-depleted transplantation in children. The authors prepared the TCRbeta library with unique molecular identifiers. TCRdb re-derived calls from the PCR reads in MiXCR, one entry per CDR3 protein. Of roughly 500,000 distinct CDR3 sequences listed, approximately 29% are singletons. This CDR3 contains 15 residues. Trimming took 4 bases from V and 3 from J, leaving 12 bases between them. This clonotype was sampled from a human donor who donated a stem cell graft to a child with aplastic anemia. The V gene is TRBV12-3 or TRBV12-4, the J gene TRBJ1-4; D may be TRBD1 (5 bases). This specimen was PBMCs from the stem cell graft donor, taken from the stem cell graft. CDR3 region: CASSSGGAANEKLFF. Here the CDR3 DNA reads TGTGCCAGCAGTTCCGGAGGGGCAGCTAATGAAAAACTGTTTTTT.